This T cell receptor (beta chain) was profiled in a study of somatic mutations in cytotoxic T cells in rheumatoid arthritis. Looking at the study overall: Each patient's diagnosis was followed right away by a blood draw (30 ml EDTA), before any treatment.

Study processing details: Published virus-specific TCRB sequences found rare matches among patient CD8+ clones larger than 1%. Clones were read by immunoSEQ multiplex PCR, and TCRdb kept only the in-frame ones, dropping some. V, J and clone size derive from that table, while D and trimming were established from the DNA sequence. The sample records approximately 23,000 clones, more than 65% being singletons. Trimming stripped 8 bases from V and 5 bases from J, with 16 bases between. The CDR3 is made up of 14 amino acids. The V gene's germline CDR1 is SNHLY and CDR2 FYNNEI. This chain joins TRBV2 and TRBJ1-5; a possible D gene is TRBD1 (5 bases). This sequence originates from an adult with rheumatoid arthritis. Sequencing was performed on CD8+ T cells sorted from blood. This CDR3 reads CASAADGGYQPQHF. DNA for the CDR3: TGTGCCAGCGCGGCCGACGGGGGGTATCAGCCCCAGCATTTT.